These T cell receptor beta chains were read from a single sample in a study of cytomegalovirus exposure and HLA in healthy donors. Only in-frame clones appear in the TCRdb table, and some are missing; sequencing was by immunoSEQ multiplex PCR. The table lists 100,000 to 150,000 clones. The sequenced material came from PBMCs. The receptor source for this set is a man aged 18-30 years in good health and CMV-seronegative. The CDR3 runs from the conserved cysteine through the conserved F or W.

v_call	j_call	cdr3_aa
TRBV9	TRBJ2-3	CASSVGTANPDTQYF
TRBV28	TRBJ2-7	CASSQGTGFSYEQYF
TRBV9	TRBJ1-2	CASSGAGTASFYGYTF
TRBV2	TRBJ2-1	CASNGGRGVSYNEQFF
TRBV28	TRBJ2-7	CASFLRRGYEQYF
TRBV2	TRBJ1-3	CASSEGGRGGNTIYF
TRBV15	TRBJ1-5	CATSRLPTGEYSNQPQHF
TRBV2	TRBJ1-5	CASSENIGLQWASQPQHF
TRBV28	TRBJ1-1	CASSLPPILGQGNTEAFF
TRBV5-1	TRBJ2-7	CASSFLLGGYEQYF
TRBV7-2	TRBJ1-5	CASSSWTGGDQPQHF
TRBV18	TRBJ1-1	CASSPRQGDEAFF
TRBV30	TRBJ2-3	CAWAKSGRGSDTQYF
TRBV28	TRBJ2-7	CASSSGGSYEQYF
TRBV7-8	TRBJ2-7	CASSSTSGETYEQYF
TRBV25-1	TRBJ1-2	CASRDTGGAYYGYTF